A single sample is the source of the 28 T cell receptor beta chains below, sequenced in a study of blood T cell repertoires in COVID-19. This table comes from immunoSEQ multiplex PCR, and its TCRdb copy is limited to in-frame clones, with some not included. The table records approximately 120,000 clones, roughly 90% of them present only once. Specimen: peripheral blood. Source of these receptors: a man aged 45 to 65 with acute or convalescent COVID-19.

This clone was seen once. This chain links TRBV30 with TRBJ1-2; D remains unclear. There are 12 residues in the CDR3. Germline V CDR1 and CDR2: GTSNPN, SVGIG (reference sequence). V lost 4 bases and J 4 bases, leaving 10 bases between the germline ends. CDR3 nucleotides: TGTGCCTGGATACGGGATTTCTATGGCTACACCTTC. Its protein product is CAWIRDFYGYTF. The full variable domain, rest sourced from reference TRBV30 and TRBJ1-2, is SQTIHQWPATLVQPVGSPLSLECTVEGTSNPNLYWYRQAAGRGLQLLFYSVGIGQISSEVPQNLSASRPQDRQFILSSKKLLLSDSGFYLCAWIRDFYGYTFGSGTRLTVV.

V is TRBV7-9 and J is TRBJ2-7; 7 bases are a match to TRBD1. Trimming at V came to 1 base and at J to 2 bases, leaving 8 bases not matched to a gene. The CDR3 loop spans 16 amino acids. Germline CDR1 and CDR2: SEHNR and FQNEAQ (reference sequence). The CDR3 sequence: CASSLVLGQGAYEQYF. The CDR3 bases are TGTGCCAGCAGCTTAGTTTTAGGGCAGGGGGCCTACGAGCAGTACTTC.

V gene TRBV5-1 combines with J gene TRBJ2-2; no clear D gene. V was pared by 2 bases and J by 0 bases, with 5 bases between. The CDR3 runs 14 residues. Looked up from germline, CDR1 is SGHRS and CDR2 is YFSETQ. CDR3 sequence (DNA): TGCGCCAGCAGCTTAGAGCCGAACACCGGGGAGCTGTTTTTT. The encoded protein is CASSLEPNTGELFF.

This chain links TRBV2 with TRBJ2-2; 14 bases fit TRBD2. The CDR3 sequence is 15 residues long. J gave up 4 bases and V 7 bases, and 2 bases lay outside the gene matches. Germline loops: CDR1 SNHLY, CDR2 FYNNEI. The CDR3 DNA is TGTGCCAGCACCGGGACTAGCGGGGGCACCGGGGAGCTGTTTTTT. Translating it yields CASTGTSGGTGELFF.

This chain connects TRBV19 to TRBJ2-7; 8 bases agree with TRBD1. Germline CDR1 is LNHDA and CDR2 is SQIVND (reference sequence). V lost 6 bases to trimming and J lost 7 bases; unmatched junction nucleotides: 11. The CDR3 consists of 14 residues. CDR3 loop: CASSPAGRGLEQYF. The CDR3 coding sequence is TGTGCCAGTAGCCCCGCGGGCAGGGGGCTGGAGCAGTACTTC.

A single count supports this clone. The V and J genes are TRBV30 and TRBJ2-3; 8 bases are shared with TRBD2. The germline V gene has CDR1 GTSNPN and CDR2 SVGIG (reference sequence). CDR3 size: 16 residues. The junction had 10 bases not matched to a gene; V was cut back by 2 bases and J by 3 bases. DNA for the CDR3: TGTGCCTGGAGTTTGGAGTCAGCGGGAGAAACAGATACGCAGTATTTT. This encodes CAWSLESAGETDTQYF.

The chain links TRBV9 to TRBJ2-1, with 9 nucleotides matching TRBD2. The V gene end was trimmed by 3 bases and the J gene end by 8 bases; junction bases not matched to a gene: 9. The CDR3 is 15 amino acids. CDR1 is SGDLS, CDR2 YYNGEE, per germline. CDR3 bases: TGTGCCAGCAGCGGGATTAGCGGGAGAGGCCATGAGCAGTTCTTC. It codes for CASSGISGRGHEQFF.

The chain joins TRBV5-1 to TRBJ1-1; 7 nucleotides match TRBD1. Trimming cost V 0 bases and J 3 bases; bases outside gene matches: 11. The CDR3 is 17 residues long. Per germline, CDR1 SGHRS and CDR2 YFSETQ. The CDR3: CASSLVGQGDWDTEAFF. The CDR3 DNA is TGCGCCAGCAGCTTGGTGGGGCAGGGGGACTGGGACACTGAAGCTTTCTTT.

For the CDR3, the DNA is TGTGCCAGCAGCTCTTTGACTTACGAGCAGTACTTC. This gives the protein CASSSLTYEQYF. This sequence joins TRBV11-3 and TRBJ2-7; no clear D. The CDR3 is 12 residues long. V shed 4 bases and J shed 4 bases, with 8 bases lying between them. Germline assignment: CDR1 SGHNT and CDR2 YENEEA.

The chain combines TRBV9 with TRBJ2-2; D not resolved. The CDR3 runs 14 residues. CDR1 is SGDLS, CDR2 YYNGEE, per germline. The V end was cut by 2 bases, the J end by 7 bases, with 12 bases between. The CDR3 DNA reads TGTGCCAGCAGCGTTAGCCTCAGAGACGGGGAGCTGTTTTTT. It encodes CASSVSLRDGELFF.

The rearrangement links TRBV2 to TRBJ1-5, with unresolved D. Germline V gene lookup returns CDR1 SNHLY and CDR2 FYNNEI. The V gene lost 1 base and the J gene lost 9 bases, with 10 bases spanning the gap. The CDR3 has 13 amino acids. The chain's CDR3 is CASSEGRLGPQHF. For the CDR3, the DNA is TGTGCCAGCAGTGAAGGGCGGTTGGGGCCCCAGCATTTT. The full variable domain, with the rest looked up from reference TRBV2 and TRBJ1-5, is EPEVTQTPSHQVTQMGQEVILRCVPISNHLYFYWYRQILGQKVEFLVSFYNNEISEKSEIFDDQFSVERPDGSNFTLKIRSTKLEDSAMYFCASSEGRLGPQHFGDGTRLSIL.

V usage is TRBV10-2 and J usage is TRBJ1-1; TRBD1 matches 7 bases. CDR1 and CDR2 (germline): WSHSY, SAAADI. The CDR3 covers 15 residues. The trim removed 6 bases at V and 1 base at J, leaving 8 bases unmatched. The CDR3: CASSALPGGNTEAFF. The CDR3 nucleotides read TGCGCCAGCAGCGCTTTGCCAGGGGGGAACACTGAAGCTTTCTTT.

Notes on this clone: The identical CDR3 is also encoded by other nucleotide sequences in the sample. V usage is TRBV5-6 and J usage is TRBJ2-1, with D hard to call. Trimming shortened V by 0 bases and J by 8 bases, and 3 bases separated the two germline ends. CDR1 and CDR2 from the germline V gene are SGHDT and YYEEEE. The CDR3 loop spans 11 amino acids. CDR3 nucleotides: TGTGCCAGCAGCTTGGCCTATGAGCAGTTCTTC. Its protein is CASSLAYEQFF.

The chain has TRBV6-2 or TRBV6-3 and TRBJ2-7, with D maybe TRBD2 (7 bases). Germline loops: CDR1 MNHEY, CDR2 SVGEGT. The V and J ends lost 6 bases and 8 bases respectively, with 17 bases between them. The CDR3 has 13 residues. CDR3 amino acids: CASSPGGATKQYF. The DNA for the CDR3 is TGTGCCAGCAGCCCTGGGGGGGCTACCAAGCAGTACTTC.

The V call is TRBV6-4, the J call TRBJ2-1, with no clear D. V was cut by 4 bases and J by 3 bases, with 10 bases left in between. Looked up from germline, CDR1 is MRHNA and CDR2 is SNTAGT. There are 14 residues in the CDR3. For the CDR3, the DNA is TGTGCCAGCAGTGTGAGTGCGGACTACAATGAGCAGTTCTTC. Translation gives CASSVSADYNEQFF.

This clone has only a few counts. The CDR3 bases are TGTGCCTGGAGTGGAGGTGGAGAGACCCAGTACTTC. This translates into CAWSGGGETQYF. The rearrangement links TRBV30 to TRBJ2-5, with unresolved D. The V gene lost 1 base and the J gene lost 4 bases, with 7 bases spanning the gap. Germline CDR1 and CDR2: GTSNPN and SVGIG (reference sequence). The CDR3 runs 12 residues.

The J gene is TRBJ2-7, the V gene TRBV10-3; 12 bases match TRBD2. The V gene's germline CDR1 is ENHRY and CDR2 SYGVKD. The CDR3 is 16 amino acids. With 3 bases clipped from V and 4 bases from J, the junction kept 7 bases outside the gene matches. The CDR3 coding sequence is TGTGCCATCAGTGATCCGGGACTAGCGGGCCTTTACGAGCAGTACTTC. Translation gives CAISDPGLAGLYEQYF.

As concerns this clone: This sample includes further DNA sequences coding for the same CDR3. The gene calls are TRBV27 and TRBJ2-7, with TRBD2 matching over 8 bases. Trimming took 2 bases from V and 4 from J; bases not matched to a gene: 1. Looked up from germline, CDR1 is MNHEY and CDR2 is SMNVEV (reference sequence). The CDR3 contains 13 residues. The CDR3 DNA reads TGTGCCAGCAGTTTAGCGGGAGGATACGAGCAGTACTTC. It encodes CASSLAGGYEQYF.

The CDR3 DNA is TGTGCCAGCAGCTTAGTTGGGGGAGGGTCGAGCTCCTACAATGAGCAGTTCTTC. It specifies CASSLVGGGSSSYNEQFF. The chain combines TRBV7-2 with TRBJ2-1, with 7 bases matching TRBD2. CDR1 is SGHTA and CDR2 is FQGNSA in the germline V gene. CDR3 length: 18 amino acids. V lost 1 base and J lost 0; bases outside the gene matches: 9.

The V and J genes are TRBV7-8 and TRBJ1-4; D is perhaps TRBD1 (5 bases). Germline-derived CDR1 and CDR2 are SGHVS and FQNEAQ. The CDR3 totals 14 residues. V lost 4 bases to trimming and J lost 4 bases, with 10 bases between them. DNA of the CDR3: TGTGCCAGCAGCTCTCCAGACAGTAATGAAAAACTGTTTTTT. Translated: CASSSPDSNEKLFF.

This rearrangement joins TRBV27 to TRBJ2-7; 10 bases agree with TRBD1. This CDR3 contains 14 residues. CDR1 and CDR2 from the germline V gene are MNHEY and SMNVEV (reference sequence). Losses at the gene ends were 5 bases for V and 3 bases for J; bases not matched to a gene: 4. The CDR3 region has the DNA TGTGCCAGCAGTATCGGACAGGGGGGCTACGAGCAGTACTTC. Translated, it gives CASSIGQGGYEQYF.

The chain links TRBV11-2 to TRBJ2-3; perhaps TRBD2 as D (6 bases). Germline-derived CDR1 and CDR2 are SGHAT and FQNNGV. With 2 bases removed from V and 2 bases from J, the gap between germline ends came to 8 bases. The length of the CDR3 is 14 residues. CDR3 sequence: CASSLTGATDTQYF. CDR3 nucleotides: TGTGCCAGCAGCTTAACGGGAGCCACAGATACGCAGTATTTT.

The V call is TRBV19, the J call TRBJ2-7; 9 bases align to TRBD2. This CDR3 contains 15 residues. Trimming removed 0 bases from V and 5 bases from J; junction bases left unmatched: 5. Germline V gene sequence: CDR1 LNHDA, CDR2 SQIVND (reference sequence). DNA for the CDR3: TGTGCCAGTAGTATAGACGGCGGGAGGGCCAACGAGCAGTACTTC. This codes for CASSIDGGRANEQYF.

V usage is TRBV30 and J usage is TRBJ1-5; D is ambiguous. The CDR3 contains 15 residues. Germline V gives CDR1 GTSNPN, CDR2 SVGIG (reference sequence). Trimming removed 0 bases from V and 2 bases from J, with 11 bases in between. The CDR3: CAWSVRGNGNQPQHF. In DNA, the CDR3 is TGTGCCTGGAGTGTAAGAGGAAATGGCAATCAGCCCCAGCATTTT.

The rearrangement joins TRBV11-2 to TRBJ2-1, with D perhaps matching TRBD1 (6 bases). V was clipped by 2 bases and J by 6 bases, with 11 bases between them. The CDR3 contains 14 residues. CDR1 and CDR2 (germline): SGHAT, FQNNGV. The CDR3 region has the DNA TGTGCCAGCAGCTTATGGGGGCTAGTCAATGAGCAGTTCTTC. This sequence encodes CASSLWGLVNEQFF.

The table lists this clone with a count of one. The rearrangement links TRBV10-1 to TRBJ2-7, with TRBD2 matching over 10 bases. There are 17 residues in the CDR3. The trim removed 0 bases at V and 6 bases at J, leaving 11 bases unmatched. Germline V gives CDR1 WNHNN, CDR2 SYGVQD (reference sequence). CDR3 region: CASSESLLAGVISEQYF. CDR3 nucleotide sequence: TGCGCCAGCAGTGAGTCCCTCCTAGCGGGAGTAATAAGCGAGCAGTACTTC.

The CDR3 sequence is CASSLMAGDGAKNIQYF. The CDR3 DNA reads TGTGCCAGCAGCTTAATGGCGGGGGACGGGGCCAAAAACATTCAGTACTTC. J is TRBJ2-4 and V is TRBV7-2; 7 nucleotides match TRBD2. The CDR3 consists of 17 residues. The V and J ends lost 2 bases and 1 base, in that order; junction bases with no gene match: 8. The germline V gene encodes CDR1 SGHTA and CDR2 FQGNSA.

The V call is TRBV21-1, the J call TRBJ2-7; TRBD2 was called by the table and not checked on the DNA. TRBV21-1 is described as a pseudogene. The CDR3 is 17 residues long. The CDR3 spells CASSKETSGRLSYEQYF. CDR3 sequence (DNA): TGTGCCAGCAGCAAAGAGACTAGCGGGAGGTTATCCTACGAGCAGTACTTC.